This T cell receptor (beta chain) came from a study of PD-1 blockade in classical Hodgkin lymphoma. Each patient relapsed following autologous stem cell transplantation, and prior brentuximab vedotin exposure differed. Method: immunoSEQ multiplex PCR; TCRdb's copy keeps in-frame clones and lacks some. The table includes tens of thousands of clones, just over 70% detected once. The V end lost 6 bases, the J end lost 1 base, and 9 bases lay between the germline ends. CDR1 is SNHLY, CDR2 FYNNEI, per germline. This CDR3 has 13 amino acids. This clone showed up just a few times. The clonotype comes from a human donor with classical Hodgkin lymphoma. This chain connects TRBV2 to TRBJ1-1; the D gene is possibly TRBD1 (5 bases). The material sequenced was peripheral blood mononuclear cells (PBMCs), taken before the second cycle of nivolumab. The CDR3 is CASRITGNTEAFF. CDR3 bases: TGTGCCAGCAGGATTACAGGGAACACTGAAGCTTTCTTT.